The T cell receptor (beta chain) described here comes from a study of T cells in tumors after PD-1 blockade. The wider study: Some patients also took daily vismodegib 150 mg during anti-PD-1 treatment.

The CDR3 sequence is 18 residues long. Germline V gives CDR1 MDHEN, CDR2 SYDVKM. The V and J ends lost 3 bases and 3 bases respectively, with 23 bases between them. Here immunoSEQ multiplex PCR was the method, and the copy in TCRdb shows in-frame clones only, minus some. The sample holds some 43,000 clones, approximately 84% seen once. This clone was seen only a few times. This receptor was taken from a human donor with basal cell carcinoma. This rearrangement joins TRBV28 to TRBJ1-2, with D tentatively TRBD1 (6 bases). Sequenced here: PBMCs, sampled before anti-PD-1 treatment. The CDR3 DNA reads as TGTGCCAGCAGTTTTTTCATGTCCGGGGGGGCGCTCGACTATGGCTACACCTTC. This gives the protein CASSFFMSGGALDYGYTF.